A selection of T cell receptor beta chains follows, all from one sample in a study of blood T cell repertoires in COVID-19. Generated by immunoSEQ multiplex PCR, the TCRdb table keeps only in-frame clones and is missing some. The data show approximately 270,000 clones, with 70% to 90% seen just once and about 0.9% held by the top ten. Sample: peripheral blood. These receptor sequences come from a human donor with COVID-19, enrolled during active disease. The donor label of this sample is uncertain. Both conserved end residues are part of each CDR3. D genes are given only for firm matches. The size of a clone is reported for some rows only, either as once, few or many, or as a class for expanded clones.

cdr3_aa cdr3_nt j_call clone_size v_call d_call
CASSPQGYEQYF TGTGCCAGCAGTCCGCAGGGCTACGAGCAGTACTTC TRBJ2-7 - TRBV12-3/TRBV12-4 -
CASSLGFGSGYF TGTGCCAGCAGCTTAGGGTTTGGTAGCGGGTACTTC TRBJ2-5 few TRBV7-8 -
CASSIGRGLRNEQFF TGTGCCAGTAGTATAGGCAGGGGGCTTCGCAATGAGCAGTTCTTC TRBJ2-1 - TRBV19 TRBD1
CASTLLGQGRKGTEAFF TGTGCCAGCACTCTCCTGGGACAGGGGCGCAAAGGTACTGAAGCTTTCTTT TRBJ1-1 - TRBV27 TRBD1
CAWREVLLFF TGTGCCTGGAGGGAGGTTCTACTGTTTTTT TRBJ1-4 - TRBV5-6 -
CASSEWGSVNYGYTF TGTGCCAGCAGTGAATGGGGCAGCGTTAACTATGGCTACACCTTC TRBJ1-2 - TRBV6-1 -
CASSLERTGLGGYTF TGTGCCAGCAGCTTGGAGCGGACAGGGTTGGGGGGCTACACCTTC TRBJ1-2 - TRBV5-4 TRBD1
CSVLFSGGDDQPQHF TGCAGCGTTTTGTTTAGTGGGGGGGATGATCAGCCCCAGCATTTT TRBJ1-5 - TRBV29-1 -
CASTVVLLSGYTF TGTGCCAGCACGGTAGTGCTCTTATCTGGCTACACCTTC TRBJ1-2 - TRBV6-5 -
CSGSTAMNTEAFF TGCAGCGGCTCGACAGCAATGAACACTGAAGCTTTCTTT TRBJ1-1 - TRBV29-1 -
CASSLQRVYEQYF TGTGCCAGCAGTCTACAGAGGGTCTACGAGCAGTACTTC TRBJ2-7 - TRBV27 -
CASGQGNSPLHF TGTGCCAGCGGACAGGGTAATTCACCCCTCCACTTT TRBJ1-6 - TRBV6-5 TRBD1
CASSQHAGTTFSTEAFF TGTGCCAGCAGCCAACACGCCGGGACAACTTTTAGTACTGAAGCTTTCTTT TRBJ1-1 - TRBV3-1/TRBV3-2 -
CASTEGEKRGNEQFF TGCGCCAGCACCGAGGGGGAGAAGAGGGGAAATGAGCAGTTCTTC TRBJ2-1 once TRBV5-1 -
CASRREPSVAYEQYF TGTGCCAGCAGGAGGGAGCCTAGCGTCGCCTACGAGCAGTACTTC TRBJ2-7 - TRBV6-5 -
CASSPHFRVGGTDTQYF TGTGCCAGCAGCCCTCATTTTCGAGTGGGAGGCACAGATACGCAGTATTTT TRBJ2-3 - TRBV9 -
CASSPGLAGGADTQYF TGTGCCAGCTCACCCGGACTAGCGGGAGGTGCAGATACGCAGTATTTT TRBJ2-3 - TRBV18 TRBD2
CASSHRGALNTEAFF TGTGCCAGCTCCCACAGGGGTGCGTTGAACACTGAAGCTTTCTTT TRBJ1-1 - TRBV7-9 TRBD1
CASWGAYGYTF TGTGCCAGTTGGGGCGCCTATGGCTACACCTTC TRBJ1-2 - TRBV6-6 -
CASSFLGQGAFEQYF TGTGCCAGCAGCTTCCTTGGACAGGGTGCGTTCGAGCAGTACTTC TRBJ2-7 - TRBV5-5 TRBD1
CASSLGGLAGGLYNEQFF TGTGCCAGCAGCCTCGGGGGACTAGCGGGAGGGCTCTACAATGAGCAGTTCTTC TRBJ2-1 - TRBV3-1/TRBV3-2 TRBD2
CASSYSGGADGQYF TGTGCCAGCAGTTACTCGGGGGGGGCGGACGGGCAGTACTTC TRBJ2-7 - TRBV6-5 -
CASSLGDSLLSYEQYF TGTGCCAGCAGTTTAGGGGACAGTCTCCTCTCCTACGAGCAGTACTTC TRBJ2-7 - TRBV27 TRBD1
CASSIGARTDQTQYF TGTGCCAGTAGTATAGGGGCTAGGACAGACCAGACCCAGTACTTC TRBJ2-5 - TRBV19 -
CASSLTGNQPQHF TGTGCCAGCAGCCTGACCGGGAATCAGCCCCAGCATTTT TRBJ1-5 once TRBV5-5 -
CATPGDRGVWGNTIYF TGTGCCACCCCAGGGGACAGGGGAGTTTGGGGAAACACCATATATTTT TRBJ1-3 - TRBV24-1 TRBD1